This T cell receptor beta chain originates from a study of T cell responses to AZD1222 COVID-19 vaccine. Only in-frame clones appear in the TCRdb table, and some are missing; sequencing was by immunoSEQ multiplex PCR. This sample has approximately 120,000 clones; roughly 90% occur once, and the top ten carry more than 15%. V was shortened by 1 base and J by 0 bases, with 15 bases between the two germline ends. Per the germline V gene, CDR1 is LNHDA and CDR2 is SQIVND (reference sequence). CDR3 length: 17 residues. The sequence came from an adult in good health. V and J are TRBV19 and TRBJ1-1, with D possibly being TRBD1 (6 bases). The sample was peripheral blood, taken on day 0 of AZD1222 vaccination. The CDR3 protein is CASSIGFRGALNTEAFF. The CDR3 coding sequence is TGTGCCAGTAGTATAGGTTTTCGGGGGGCCCTGAACACTGAAGCTTTCTTT.